This T cell receptor beta chain was captured by sequencing in a study of monozygotic twins with inflammatory bowel disease. General study points: No difference in repertoire similarity was seen between concordant and discordant twins, possibly because power was limited.

Input per TCR library consisted of roughly 4,000 ng of total RNA. TCRdb reanalyzed the 5' RACE reads, giving one entry per CDR3 protein sequence and no DNA. The table lists some 170,000 distinct CDR3 sequences, with under 3.5% in the top ten. Skipping T cell sorting, the study isolated total RNA directly from whole blood. The germline V gene encodes CDR1 KGHDR and CDR2 SFDVKD. This CDR3 comprises 14 residues. Comments on this clonotype: Its antigen is unidentified.

This chain connects TRBV24-1 to TRBJ2-1; lacking DNA, the TRBD1 call made by TCRdb goes unchecked. The origin of this receptor is a human donor with ulcerative colitis or Crohn's disease, or a healthy co-twin of an affected twin (not recorded which). Sequencing used blood. The CDR3 loop is CATSKGQGYNEQFF.